The clone carrying this T cell receptor beta chain was picked up one time. The V and J ends lost 4 bases and 3 bases, in that order; junction bases with no gene match: 6. This CDR3 comprises 15 residues. Germline lookup yields CDR1 LNHDA and CDR2 SQIVND (reference sequence). The sample originates from a study of blood T cell repertoires in COVID-19. Study-level information: Both acute and convalescent COVID-19 samples were obtained from the United States, Italy and Spain. Sources were T cells, B-cell-depleted T cells, or PBMCs; the material itself was cDNA or gDNA.

TCRdb keeps only in-frame clones here, not all; method: immunoSEQ multiplex PCR. The table lists roughly 100,000 clones, approximately 85% of them singletons, with around 4.1% in the top ten. Sequenced material: peripheral blood. The sequence was obtained from a man between 45 and 60 years old with acute or convalescent COVID-19. The chain has TRBV19 and TRBJ1-2, with TRBD1 identical over 9 bases. CDR3 sequence reads: CASSRGRDRDYGYTF. The CDR3 DNA sequence: TGTGCCAGTAGTAGAGGCCGGGACAGGGACTATGGCTACACCTTC.